These 2 T cell receptor beta chains were sequenced from one sample in a study of technical replicates of blood from a few donors. Profiled with immunoSEQ multiplex PCR; TCRdb holds only in-frame clones, not every one. This sample carries 80,000 to 90,000 clones, around 94% of them seen once, and the ten largest clones take roughly 0.25%. The sequencing sample was made of T cells isolated from PBMCs. Receptors were obtained from a human donor in good health.

This clone was seen once. The chain combines TRBV6-5 with TRBJ2-1; 7 bases are shared with TRBD2. In germline, CDR1 is MNHEY, CDR2 SVGAGI. Trimming at V came to 0 bases and at J to 4 bases, leaving 3 bases not matched to a gene. This CDR3 has 15 amino acids. The CDR3 nucleotides are TGTGCCAGCAGTTACTCCGGGACTAAATACAATGAGCAGTTCTTC. This gives the protein CASSYSGTKYNEQFF.

The rearrangement joins TRBV28 to TRBJ2-7; 13 bases line up with TRBD2. This CDR3 is built from 15 residues. Per germline, CDR1 MDHEN and CDR2 SYDVKM. The J segment lost 6 bases and the V segment lost 5 bases, leaving 7 bases of the junction unmatched. As DNA, the CDR3 is TGTGCCAGCAGTGAATTCGGACTAGCGGGAGCCGAGCAGTACTTC. Translated, it gives CASSEFGLAGAEQYF.